The 23 T cell receptor beta chains below were found in one sample sequenced in a study of T cell changes during pregnancy in multiple sclerosis. Produced via immunoSEQ multiplex PCR; TCRdb's table is partial and in-frame only. The sample has tens of thousands of clones, around 91% seen once; the top ten hold more than 0.55%. Sequenced material: CD4+ T cells from peripheral blood mononuclear cells, taken in the second trimester of pregnancy. Source of these receptors: a female donor with multiple sclerosis, enrolled in a pregnancy study.

The CDR3 sequence: CASSYSTVEYGYTF. The CDR3 bases are TGTGCCAGCAGTTACTCGACAGTCGAATATGGCTACACCTTC. The V call is TRBV4-2, the J call TRBJ1-2; a weak D match, TRBD1 (5 bases). The CDR3 totals 14 residues. CDR1 is LGHNA, CDR2 YNFKEQ, per germline. V lost 6 bases and J lost 5, with 16 bases in between.

The chain uses TRBV5-5 and TRBJ2-7; 10 nucleotides match TRBD2. After removal of 1 base from V and 3 bases from J, the junction contained 4 bases not matched to a gene. The germline gives CDR1 SGHKS, CDR2 YYEKEE (reference sequence). The CDR3 length is 15 residues. The chain's CDR3 is CASSLRAGGDYEQYF. The CDR3 bases are TGTGCCAGCAGCTTGAGAGCGGGAGGGGACTACGAGCAGTACTTC.

This chain links TRBV15 with TRBJ2-3, with 13 bases identical to TRBD2. The CDR3 covers 16 residues. Trimming took 0 bases from V and 6 from J; bases not matched to a gene: 3. Looked up from germline, CDR1 is LNHNV and CDR2 is YYDKDF (reference sequence). CDR3 nucleotides: TGTGCCACCAGCAGAGATGGACTAGCGGGAGCGGATACGCAGTATTTT. This translates into CATSRDGLAGADTQYF.

The V and J genes are TRBV7-9 and TRBJ1-5; D gene uncertain. The germline V and J ends were trimmed by 5 bases and 0 bases, with 8 bases remaining between them. Germline CDR1 SEHNR, CDR2 FQNEAQ (reference sequence). The CDR3 has 14 residues. CDR3 DNA: TGTGCCAGCAGCCGAGACATTAGCAATCAGCCCCAGCATTTT. It translates to CASSRDISNQPQHF.

The J gene is TRBJ2-1, the V gene TRBV11-2, with 8 bases lining up with TRBD2. V shed 5 bases and J 0 bases; nucleotides not matched to a gene: 9. Germline-derived CDR1 and CDR2 are SGHAT and FQNNGV. CDR3 length: 17 amino acids. The CDR3 DNA is TGTGCCAGCAGCCCGGGTAGCGGGGCCGCCTCCTACAATGAGCAGTTCTTC. This codes for CASSPGSGAASYNEQFF.

This clone was recorded only once. The genes are TRBV29-1 and TRBJ1-3; D is unresolved. The CDR3 has 11 residues. Germline V lookup: CDR1 SQVTM, CDR2 ANQGSEA. V gave up 2 bases and J gave up 7 bases, with 6 bases separating them. The chain's CDR3 is CSVETANTIYF. In nucleotides, the CDR3 is TGCAGCGTTGAAACCGCGAACACCATATATTTT.

In this sample, this clone turned up once. J is TRBJ2-6 and V is TRBV5-8; a weak D match, TRBD2 (6 bases). Germline V CDR1 and CDR2: SGHTS, YDEGEE. V shed 7 bases and J shed 2 bases, with 16 bases lying between them. The CDR3 sequence is 16 residues long. The CDR3: CASGAGSGTGANVLTF. The CDR3 region has the DNA TGTGCCAGCGGTGCCGGGAGTGGAACTGGGGCCAACGTCCTGACTTTC.

The rearrangement uses TRBV18 and TRBJ2-5, with 7 bases matching TRBD2. This CDR3 contains 13 residues. CDR1 is KGHSH, CDR2 LQKENI, per germline. V was clipped by 0 bases and J by 5 bases; unmatched bases: 0. The CDR3 loop reads CASSPPRGETQYF. In nucleotides, the CDR3 is TGTGCCAGCTCACCACCGCGGGGGGAGACCCAGTACTTC.

V is TRBV6-6 and J is TRBJ1-2, with 7 bases identical to TRBD1. Unmatched junction bases numbered 11, after V lost 5 bases and J lost 5 bases. Germline CDR1 and CDR2: MNHNY and SVGAGI (reference sequence). The CDR3 totals 15 residues. The CDR3 DNA reads TGTGCCAGCAGTCAAACGAGGGGACAGCAATATGGCTACACCTTC. This translates into CASSQTRGQQYGYTF.

The chain links TRBV30 to TRBJ2-2; TRBD1 matches at 7 bases. The CDR3 consists of 14 residues. V lost 8 bases and J lost 6; bases outside the gene matches: 12. Germline V gene lookup returns CDR1 GTSNPN and CDR2 SVGIG (reference sequence). DNA for the CDR3: TGTGCCCGAAACGACCTCCAGGGGGCCGGGGAGCTGTTTTTT. Protein: CARNDLQGAGELFF.

V and J are TRBV6-5 and TRBJ1-2; D not resolved. Germline-derived CDR1 and CDR2 are MNHEY and SVGAGI. The V and J ends lost 0 bases and 2 bases respectively, with 10 bases between them. The CDR3 is made up of 15 amino acids. The CDR3 region has the DNA TGTGCCAGCAGTTACTCGATGCGGGAAAACTATGGCTACACCTTC. Protein: CASSYSMRENYGYTF.

The gene calls are TRBV27 and TRBJ1-1; TRBD1 aligns across 8 bases. V lost 7 bases to trimming and J lost 4 bases; unmatched junction nucleotides: 8. The germline V gene has CDR1 MNHEY and CDR2 SMNVEV (reference sequence). This CDR3 region has 14 residues. The CDR3 sequence: CASKWGRGPTEAFF. In DNA form, the CDR3 reads TGTGCCAGCAAATGGGGCAGGGGGCCCACTGAAGCTTTCTTT.

The gene calls are TRBV11-3 and TRBJ2-5; 12 bases are a match to TRBD2. CDR1 and CDR2 (germline): SGHNT, YENEEA. The ends lost 5 bases at V and 3 bases at J; junction bases unmatched: 10. CDR3 size: 17 residues. This chain's CDR3 is CASSTAGTSGYKETQYF. For the CDR3, the DNA is TGTGCCAGCAGCACGGCCGGGACTAGCGGGTATAAAGAGACCCAGTACTTC.

The chain carries TRBV18 and TRBJ2-7, with D possibly TRBD1 on 6 matching bases. This CDR3 spans 14 amino acids. Trimming shortened V by 6 bases and J by 0 bases, and 12 bases separated the two germline ends. From germline, CDR1 is KGHSH and CDR2 LQKENI. The CDR3 loop reads CASSTGKSSYEQYF. The DNA of the CDR3 is TGTGCCAGCTCTACAGGGAAGAGCTCCTACGAGCAGTACTTC. The full variable domain, rest sourced from reference TRBV18 and TRBJ2-7, is NAGVMQNPRHLVRRRGQEARLRCSPMKGHSHVYWYRQLPEEGLKFMVYLQKENIIDESGMPKERFSAEFPKEGPSILRIQQVVRGDSAAYFCASSTGKSSYEQYFGPGTRLTVT.

The V and J genes are TRBV15 and TRBJ2-7; 7 bases align to TRBD2. CDR1 and CDR2 from the germline V gene are LNHNV and YYDKDF (reference sequence). The CDR3 consists of 14 residues. V was clipped by 1 base and J by 5 bases; unmatched bases: 5. The CDR3 sequence: CATSRGSGTHEQYF. The CDR3 DNA reads as TGTGCCACCAGCAGAGGAAGCGGGACCCACGAGCAGTACTTC.

The chain joins TRBV4-3 to TRBJ2-7, with 8 bases identical to TRBD1. With 0 bases clipped from V and 3 bases from J, the junction kept 7 bases outside the gene matches. The V gene's germline CDR1 is LGHNA and CDR2 YSLEER. This CDR3 contains 16 residues. The CDR3 sequence: CASSQDLAGGHYEQYF. The CDR3 region has the DNA TGCGCCAGCAGCCAAGATCTGGCAGGGGGCCACTACGAGCAGTACTTC.

The J gene is TRBJ1-1, the V gene TRBV25-1; 9 nucleotides match TRBD1. V was clipped by 4 bases and J by 1 base; unmatched bases: 4. Germline V gene lookup returns CDR1 MGHDK and CDR2 SYGVNS. This CDR3 region has 15 residues. The CDR3 nucleotides are TGTGCCAGCAGTGGAACAGGGGGCAGGAACACTGAAGCTTTCTTT. It specifies CASSGTGGRNTEAFF.

This chain links TRBV29-1 with TRBJ2-7; tentative D call: TRBD1 (6 bases). The germline V gene has CDR1 SQVTM and CDR2 ANQGSEA. This CDR3 spans 13 amino acids. V lost 5 bases and J 2 bases, leaving 13 bases between the germline ends. For the CDR3, the DNA is TGCAGCGTTCGGACAGAAGCCCCCTACGAGCAGTACTTC. It encodes CSVRTEAPYEQYF.

The J gene is TRBJ2-1, the V gene TRBV7-2; 7 bases map to TRBD2. The CDR3 extends over 15 amino acids. Germline V gives CDR1 SGHTA, CDR2 FQGNSA. V shed 0 bases and J 2 bases; nucleotides not matched to a gene: 1. The CDR3 is CASSLAGGAYNEQFF. The DNA of the CDR3 is TGTGCCAGCAGCTTAGCGGGAGGGGCCTACAATGAGCAGTTCTTC.

This chain links TRBV7-6 with TRBJ1-4, with D perhaps matching TRBD1 (6 bases). Per the germline V gene, CDR1 is SGHVS and CDR2 is FNYEAQ. This CDR3 region has 14 residues. V lost 1 base and J 7 bases, leaving 10 bases between the germline ends. CDR3 DNA sequence: TGTGCCAGCAGCTTAGGTGAAGGGGGTGAAAAACTGTTTTTT. Amino acids: CASSLGEGGEKLFF.

The chain carries TRBV7-2 and TRBJ2-7, with D maybe TRBD2 (5 bases). The CDR3 totals 14 residues. In germline, CDR1 is SGHTA, CDR2 FQGNSA. V lost 1 base and J 4 bases, leaving 11 bases between the germline ends. CDR3 sequence reads: CASSLGLIRYEQYF. CDR3 coding DNA: TGTGCCAGCAGCTTAGGACTAATACGGTACGAGCAGTACTTC.

The chain joins TRBV18 to TRBJ2-5, with TRBD2 matching over 8 bases. Trimming took 5 bases from V and 4 from J; bases not matched to a gene: 12. Per the germline V gene, CDR1 is KGHSH and CDR2 is LQKENI. The CDR3 runs to 16 residues. The CDR3 spells CASSARVGRGPETQYF. The CDR3 region has the DNA TGTGCCAGCTCAGCACGGGTCGGGAGGGGTCCAGAGACCCAGTACTTC.

V is TRBV18 and J is TRBJ2-5; no firm D call. The CDR3 is 14 amino acids. Germline CDR1 and CDR2: KGHSH and LQKENI. The V gene lost 2 bases and the J gene lost 2 bases, with 9 bases spanning the gap. In nucleotides, the CDR3 is TGTGCCAGCTCACCAGTAGATTTTCAAGAGACCCAGTACTTC. Translated: CASSPVDFQETQYF.